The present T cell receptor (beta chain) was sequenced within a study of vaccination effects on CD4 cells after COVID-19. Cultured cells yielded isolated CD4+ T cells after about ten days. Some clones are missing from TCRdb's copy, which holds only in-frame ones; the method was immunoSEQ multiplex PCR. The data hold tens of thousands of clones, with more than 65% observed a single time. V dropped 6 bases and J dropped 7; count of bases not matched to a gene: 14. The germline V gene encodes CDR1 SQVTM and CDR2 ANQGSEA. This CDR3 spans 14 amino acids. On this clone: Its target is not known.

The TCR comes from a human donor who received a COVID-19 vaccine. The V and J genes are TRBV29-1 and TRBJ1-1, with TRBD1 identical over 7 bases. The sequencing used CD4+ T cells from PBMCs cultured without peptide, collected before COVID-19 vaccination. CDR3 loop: CSVSATTGYNEAFF. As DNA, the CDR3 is TGCAGCGTCTCCGCTACGACAGGGTATAATGAAGCTTTCTTT.